The entry below gives a single T cell receptor (beta chain) sequence along with its context. The antigen remains unidentified. With 3 bases removed from V and 5 bases from J, the gap between germline ends came to 10 bases. CDR3 length: 14 amino acids. Germline lookup yields CDR1 SGHDN and CDR2 FVKESK. These data belong to a study of T cell responses to AZD1222 COVID-19 vaccine. Study conclusions and caveats: Most donors were white British and more were female, and clonal diversity was possibly underestimated. Repertoire sampling occurred only after the peak T cell response. Reportedly, nearly half of unique spike TCRs recognized epitopes outside B.1.351/B.1.1.7 mutations.

The table came from immunoSEQ multiplex PCR; TCRdb's copy has only in-frame clones and leaves some out. This sample carries about 120,000 clones, around 87% of them seen once, and the ten largest clones take 1.2%. This rearrangement joins TRBV14 to TRBJ2-2; D not certain. This specimen consisted of peripheral blood, obtained on day 0 of AZD1222 vaccination. This clonotype was sampled from an adult in good health. CDR3 residues: CASSQAITTGELFF. CDR3 nucleotide sequence: TGTGCCAGCAGCCAGGCCATTACGACCGGGGAGCTGTTTTTT. The whole variable domain, filled in from reference TRBV14 and TRBJ2-2, reads EAGVTQFPSHSVIEKGQTVTLRCDPISGHDNLYWYRRVMGKEIKFLLHFVKESKQDESGMPNNRFLAERTGGTYSTLKVQPAELEDSGVYFCASSQAITTGELFFGEGSRLTVL.